This T cell receptor beta chain was sequenced for a study of OX40 agonist ivuxolimab in advanced cancers. Overall study context: Patients were treated with intravenous ivuxolimab, dosed at 0.01 to 10 mg/kg and infused every 2 weeks. Each dose-escalation patient presented with hepatocellular carcinoma, melanoma, renal cell or head and neck cancer.

In the case of this clone: Its antigen remains unknown.

The ends were cut back, 4 bases at V and 1 base at J, with 17 bases in the middle. Germline loops: CDR1 SGDLS, CDR2 YYNGEE. The length of the CDR3 is 17 residues. Sequencing was performed with immunoSEQ multiplex PCR; in TCRdb, only in-frame clones are kept and a portion is missing. The sample shows roughly 64,000 clones, approximately 79% of them seen only once. Study observations and caveats: Some nonresponders likewise displayed low normalized T-cell clonal expansion. At doses 0.1 to 3.0 mg/kg, CD4+ and CD8+ clones expanded.

V gene TRBV9 combines with J gene TRBJ2-2; D tentatively reads TRBD1 or TRBD2 (7 bases each). The specimen comprised CD4+ or CD8+ T cells sorted from blood, sampled in a trial of the OX40 agonist ivuxolimab. The source is an adult with an advanced solid tumor such as melanoma, head and neck, liver or kidney cancer. This chain's CDR3 is CASSPHRGGGNTGELFF. CDR3 in DNA: TGTGCCAGCAGCCCTCACAGGGGAGGGGGGAACACCGGGGAGCTGTTTTTT.